This T cell receptor (beta chain) was captured in a study of CD8 T cells in Susac syndrome. The CDR3 is made up of 16 amino acids. Germline V lookup: CDR1 MNHEY, CDR2 SMNVEV (reference sequence). V lost 4 bases, J lost 2 bases, and 17 bases lay in between. Reverse transcription of roughly 0.5 to 1 ug RNA was carried out with random hexamers. TCRdb reprocessed the immunoSEQ multiplex PCR reads via MiXCR and lists one record per CDR3 protein. The table has almost 450,000 distinct CDR3 sequences, more than 80% seen once. The sequenced sample was CD8+ T cells from PBMCs. The clonotype originates from a human donor with multiple sclerosis. The chain is built from TRBV27 and TRBJ1-2; the D is unclear. CDR3 residues: CASSSSSPGKNYGYTF. CDR3 nucleotides: TGTGCCAGCAGTTCCTCGTCCCCCGGGAAAAACTATGGCTACACCTTC.